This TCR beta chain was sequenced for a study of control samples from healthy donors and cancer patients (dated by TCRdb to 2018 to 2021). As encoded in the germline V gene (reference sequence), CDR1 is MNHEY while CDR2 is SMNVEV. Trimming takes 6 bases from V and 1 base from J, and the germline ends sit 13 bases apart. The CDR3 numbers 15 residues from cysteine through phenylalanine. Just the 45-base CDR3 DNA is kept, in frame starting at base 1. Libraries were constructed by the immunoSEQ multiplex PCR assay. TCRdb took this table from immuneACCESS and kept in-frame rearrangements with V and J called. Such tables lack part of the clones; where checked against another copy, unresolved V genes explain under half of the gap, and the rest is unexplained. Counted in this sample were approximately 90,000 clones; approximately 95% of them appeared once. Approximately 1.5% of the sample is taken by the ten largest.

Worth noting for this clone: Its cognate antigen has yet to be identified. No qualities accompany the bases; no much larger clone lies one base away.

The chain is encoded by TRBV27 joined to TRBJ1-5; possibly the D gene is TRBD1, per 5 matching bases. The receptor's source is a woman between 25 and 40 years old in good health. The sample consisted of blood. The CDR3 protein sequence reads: CASRQGGRSNQPQHF. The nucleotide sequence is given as TGTGCCAGCAGGCAGGGTGGTCGGAGCAATCAGCCCCAGCATTTT.